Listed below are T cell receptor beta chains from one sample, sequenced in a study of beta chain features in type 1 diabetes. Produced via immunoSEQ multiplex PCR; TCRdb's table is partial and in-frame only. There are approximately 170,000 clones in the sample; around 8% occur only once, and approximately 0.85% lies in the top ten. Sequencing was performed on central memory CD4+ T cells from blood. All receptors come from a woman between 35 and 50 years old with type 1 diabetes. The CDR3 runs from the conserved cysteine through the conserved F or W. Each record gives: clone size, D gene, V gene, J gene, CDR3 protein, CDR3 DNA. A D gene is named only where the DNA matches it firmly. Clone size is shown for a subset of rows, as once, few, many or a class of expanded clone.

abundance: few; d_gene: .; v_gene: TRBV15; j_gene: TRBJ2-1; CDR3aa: CATSRGALMGPAEQFF; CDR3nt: TGTGCCACCAGCAGAGGGGCTCTCATGGGGCCTGCTGAGCAGTTCTTC
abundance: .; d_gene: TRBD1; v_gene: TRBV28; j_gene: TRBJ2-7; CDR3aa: CASPSPGGFYEQYF; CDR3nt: TGTGCCAGCCCCTCTCCAGGGGGCTTCTACGAGCAGTACTTC
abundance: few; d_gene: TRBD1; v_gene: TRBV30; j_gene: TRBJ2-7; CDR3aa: CAWSMGQVYEQYF; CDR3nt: TGTGCCTGGAGTATGGGACAGGTCTACGAGCAGTACTTC
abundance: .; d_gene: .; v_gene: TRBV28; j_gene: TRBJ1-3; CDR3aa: CASSQGTGNTIYF; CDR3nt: TGTGCCAGCAGCCAGGGTACGGGAAACACCATATATTTT
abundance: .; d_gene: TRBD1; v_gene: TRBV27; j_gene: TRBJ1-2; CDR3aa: CASSLRGDRLTMGYTF; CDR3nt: TGTGCCAGCAGTTTAAGAGGGGACAGACTTACTATGGGCTACACCTTC
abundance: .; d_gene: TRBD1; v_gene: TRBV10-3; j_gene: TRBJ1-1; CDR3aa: CAISRGEGTGDFAEAFF; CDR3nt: TGTGCCATCAGTCGGGGGGAGGGGACAGGGGATTTCGCTGAAGCTTTCTTT
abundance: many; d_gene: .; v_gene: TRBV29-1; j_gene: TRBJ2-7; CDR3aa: CSVETDTYEQYF; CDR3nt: TGCAGCGTCGAGACAGATACCTACGAGCAGTACTTC
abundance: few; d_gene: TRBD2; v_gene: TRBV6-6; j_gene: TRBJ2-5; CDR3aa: CASSATSGETQYF; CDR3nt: TGTGCCAGCAGTGCGACTAGCGGCGAGACCCAGTACTTC
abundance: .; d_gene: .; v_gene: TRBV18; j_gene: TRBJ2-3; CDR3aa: CASSPGAQDTQYF; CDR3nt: TGTGCCAGCTCACCAGGGGCGCAAGATACGCAGTATTTT
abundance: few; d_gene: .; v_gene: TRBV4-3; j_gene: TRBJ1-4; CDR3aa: CASSQNAGPNEKLFF; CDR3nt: TGCGCCAGCAGCCAAAACGCAGGCCCTAATGAAAAACTGTTTTTT
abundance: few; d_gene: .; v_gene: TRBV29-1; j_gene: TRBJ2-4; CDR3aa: CSASRGMTAKNIQYF; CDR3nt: TGCAGCGCCTCTCGGGGAATGACAGCCAAAAACATTCAGTACTTC
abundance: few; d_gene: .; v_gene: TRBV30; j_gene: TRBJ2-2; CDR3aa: CAWKRSGTGELFF; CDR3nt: TGTGCCTGGAAACGAAGCGGCACCGGGGAGCTGTTTTTT
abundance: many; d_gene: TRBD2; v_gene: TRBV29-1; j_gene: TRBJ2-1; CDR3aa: CSVEGPPASGRNNEQFF; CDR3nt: TGCAGCGTTGAAGGCCCGCCGGCTAGCGGGAGGAACAATGAGCAGTTCTTC
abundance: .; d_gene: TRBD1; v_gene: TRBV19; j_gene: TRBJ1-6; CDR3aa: CASSGTGGTSPLHF; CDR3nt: TGTGCCAGTAGCGGCACAGGGGGGACTTCACCCCTCCACTTT